This T cell receptor (beta chain) appears in the sequencing data of a study of cytomegalovirus exposure and HLA in healthy donors. Study-wide points: Within an earlier analysis, most TCR beta V segments proved productive either about 87% or about 30% of the time.

This clone was found a few times. The antigen is not known. The CDR3 contains 15 residues. Germline CDR1 is SGHRS and CDR2 is YFSETQ. V dropped 3 bases and J dropped 4; count of bases not matched to a gene: 4. The PCR employed 60 Vbeta primers together with 13 Jbeta primers. Data came from immunoSEQ multiplex PCR; TCRdb stores just in-frame clones and leaves some out. The sample lists under 200,000 clones, roughly 82% occurring once. It was healthy bone marrow donors who served as donors. This chain connects TRBV5-1 to TRBJ1-1; 12 bases are a match to TRBD1. Sequenced sample: PBMCs. The sequence came from a woman in her forties or fifties in good health and CMV-seropositive. CDR3 nucleotide sequence: TGCGCCAGCAGCTCGGGACAGGGGGCGAGCACTGAAGCTTTCTTT. It is translated as CASSSGQGASTEAFF.